Listed below are T cell receptor beta chains from one sample, sequenced in a study of blood T cell repertoires in COVID-19. Assay: immunoSEQ multiplex PCR; the TCRdb copy retains only in-frame clones and omits some. The sample holds about 280,000 clones, more than 70% seen once. The specimen was peripheral blood. These receptors all stem from a woman aged 30 to 39 with COVID-19, enrolled during active disease. Each CDR3 is given with its conserved first and last residue. D genes are given only for firm matches. Clone size is shown for a subset of rows, as once, few, many or a class of expanded clone.

TRBJ2-1	TRBV5-6	TRBD2	16	few	CASSLKTSGSYNEQFF	TGTGCCAGCAGCTTGAAGACTAGCGGGAGCTACAATGAGCAGTTCTTC
TRBJ1-1	TRBV6-5	NA	11	NA	CASTHRAEAFF	TGTGCCAGCACCCACCGGGCTGAAGCTTTCTTT
TRBJ1-1	TRBV25-1	TRBD1	14	once	CASSGTGRNTEAFF	TGTGCCAGCAGTGGGACAGGGCGGAACACTGAAGCTTTCTTT
TRBJ2-3	TRBV6-2/TRBV6-3	NA	16	NA	CASSYSLPPPTDTQYF	TGTGCCAGCAGTTACAGTCTACCCCCTCCCACAGATACGCAGTATTTT
TRBJ1-1	TRBV5-5	NA	13	NA	CASSLGQIIEAFF	TGTGCCAGCAGCTTGGGGCAGATCATTGAAGCTTTCTTT
TRBJ2-7	TRBV28	TRBD1	14	NA	CASSLIYRGHEQYF	TGTGCCAGCAGTTTAATTTACAGGGGCCACGAGCAGTACTTC
TRBJ2-7	TRBV27	NA	14	NA	CASSLYPDIYEQYF	TGTGCCAGCAGTTTATACCCGGACATCTACGAGCAGTACTTC
TRBJ1-3	TRBV9	TRBD1	16	NA	CASSVLQGAFGNTIYF	TGTGCCAGCAGCGTACTACAGGGGGCGTTCGGAAACACCATATATTTT
TRBJ1-1	TRBV4-1	TRBD1	13	NA	CASRQGVETEAFF	TGCGCCAGTCGACAGGGAGTAGAAACTGAAGCTTTCTTT
TRBJ2-1	TRBV19	TRBD2	16	NA	CASSIERLAGANEQFF	TGTGCCAGTAGTATAGAAAGACTAGCGGGGGCCAATGAGCAGTTCTTC
TRBJ2-1	TRBV7-6	TRBD2	16	NA	CASSLKVTSGYNEQFF	TGTGCCAGCAGCCTCAAGGTCACTAGCGGTTACAATGAGCAGTTCTTC
TRBJ2-7	TRBV29-1	NA	15	NA	CSVEKGGRIPYEQYF	TGCAGCGTTGAAAAGGGGGGGAGGATCCCCTACGAGCAGTACTTC
TRBJ1-2	TRBV12-3/TRBV12-4	NA	13	few	CASSLTGVYGYTF	TGTGCCAGCAGTTTAACAGGCGTCTATGGCTACACCTTC
TRBJ2-3	TRBV7-2	NA	13	once	CASSLQNTDTQYF	TGTGCCAGCAGCTTACAAAACACAGATACGCAGTATTTT
TRBJ1-3	TRBV5-1	NA	14	NA	CASSFSDSGNTIYF	TGCGCCAGCAGTTTTTCAGACTCTGGAAACACCATATATTTT
TRBJ1-2	TRBV19	NA	15	NA	CASSGPIGADYGYTF	TGTGCCAGTAGTGGGCCTATAGGGGCGGACTATGGCTACACCTTC
TRBJ1-2	TRBV7-8	NA	14	NA	CASSLGGTAYGYTF	TGTGCCAGCAGCTTAGGCGGAACGGCCTATGGCTACACCTTC
TRBJ2-1	TRBV30	TRBD2	14	NA	CAWSRTRHYNEQFF	TGTGCCTGGAGTCGGACTAGACACTACAATGAGCAGTTCTTC
TRBJ2-3	TRBV7-3	NA	16	NA	CASSQAGEGTTDTQYF	TGTGCCAGCAGCCAGGCAGGGGAGGGAACCACAGATACGCAGTATTTT
TRBJ2-7	TRBV20-1	TRBD2	13	once	CSASLAGVGEQYF	TGCAGTGCTAGTCTAGCGGGAGTTGGCGAGCAGTACTTC
TRBJ2-1	TRBV19	TRBD2	15	NA	CASSVRGLAGNEQFF	TGTGCCAGTAGCGTTAGAGGACTAGCGGGGAATGAGCAGTTCTTC
TRBJ2-4	TRBV9	NA	15	NA	CASSVEGRRENIQYF	TGTGCCAGCAGCGTAGAGGGCAGGAGGGAAAACATTCAGTACTTC
TRBJ2-5	TRBV7-2	NA	17	NA	CASSSLGATGRLVTQYF	TGTGCCAGCAGCTCCTTGGGGGCCACGGGCCGGCTGGTGACCCAGTACTTC
TRBJ2-1	TRBV10-2	TRBD1	15	NA	CASSMTGDTYNEQFF	TGCGCCAGCAGTATGACAGGGGACACCTACAATGAGCAGTTCTTC
TRBJ2-1	TRBV19	TRBD2	15	once	CASSPGTSGQNEQFF	TGTGCCAGTAGCCCCGGGACTAGCGGTCAGAATGAGCAGTTCTTC
TRBJ2-1	TRBV6-2/TRBV6-3	TRBD2	16	NA	CASSAPGLAVQDEQFF	TGTGCCAGCAGTGCCCCGGGACTAGCGGTACAAGATGAGCAGTTCTTC
TRBJ2-5	TRBV7-9	TRBD1	16	NA	CASSRPQQGGGETQYF	TGTGCCAGCAGCCGCCCCCAACAGGGGGGTGGGGAGACCCAGTACTTC
TRBJ1-4	TRBV7-9	TRBD1	15	NA	CASSPTGGSNEKLFF	TGTGCCAGCAGCCCGACAGGGGGTTCTAATGAAAAACTGTTTTTT
TRBJ2-1	TRBV3-1/TRBV3-2	TRBD1	12	NA	CASSLRTGEQFF	TGTGCCAGCAGCCTTCGGACAGGTGAGCAGTTCTTC
TRBJ2-2	TRBV5-4	TRBD2	15	NA	CASGLAGGNTGELFF	TGTGCCAGCGGATTAGCGGGAGGCAACACCGGGGAGCTGTTTTTT
TRBJ2-1	TRBV2	TRBD2	15	NA	CASSEPSGRYNEQFF	TGTGCCAGCAGTGAACCCAGCGGGAGGTACAATGAGCAGTTCTTC
TRBJ2-1	TRBV6-5	NA	13	NA	CASSYYKGHEQFF	TGTGCCAGCAGTTACTACAAGGGGCATGAGCAGTTCTTC
TRBJ2-5	TRBV29-1	NA	12	NA	CSVGWSQETQYF	TGCAGCGTCGGCTGGAGTCAAGAGACCCAGTACTTC
TRBJ2-1	TRBV24-1	NA	13	NA	CATMRGPGTPLFF	TGTGCCACCATGCGGGGTCCCGGGACTCCCCTGTTCTTC
TRBJ1-2	TRBV18	TRBD1	17	NA	CASSTTHTQGADYGYTF	TGTGCCAGCTCAACTACACACACCCAGGGGGCGGACTATGGCTACACCTTC
TRBJ2-2	TRBV5-1	NA	15	NA	CASSLELAGVGELFF	TGCGCCAGCAGCTTGGAACTAGCCGGTGTCGGGGAGCTGTTTTTT
TRBJ2-5	TRBV30	NA	11	NA	CAWTRQETQYF	TGTGCCTGGACTAGACAAGAGACCCAGTACTTC
TRBJ2-7	TRBV28	NA	13	NA	CASNLDSDHEQYF	TGTGCCAGCAATTTGGACAGCGACCACGAGCAGTACTTC
TRBJ1-2	TRBV4-1	NA	16	NA	CASSQEFPGLRYGYTF	TGCGCCAGCAGCCAAGAATTTCCGGGACTCAGGTATGGCTACACCTTC
TRBJ2-5	TRBV5-1	NA	13	NA	CASSQGLQETQYF	TGCGCCAGCAGCCAGGGACTCCAAGAGACCCAGTACTTC
TRBJ1-1	TRBV5-1	TRBD1	15	NA	CASSLRQGMNTEAFF	TGCGCCAGCAGCCTTCGACAGGGCATGAACACTGAAGCTTTCTTT
TRBJ2-7	TRBV13	TRBD1	14	NA	CASSSGTGGLEQYF	TGTGCCAGCAGCTCCGGGACAGGGGGCCTCGAGCAGTACTTC